These 10 T cell receptor beta chains originate from one sample sequenced in a study of T cell changes during pregnancy in multiple sclerosis (dated by TCRdb to the late 2010s). The library was obtained by the immunoSEQ multiplex PCR assay. TCRdb obtained this table from immuneACCESS and retained in-frame rearrangements with V and J assigned. These tables miss some clones; where compared with another copy, unresolved V genes account for less than half of the shortfall, and the remainder is unexplained. This sample is represented by 42,000 or so clones; 90% of them were singletons. The biggest ten clones account for 8% to 10% of the sample. The specimen comprised CD8+ T cells from peripheral blood mononuclear cells, sampled in the first trimester of pregnancy. The source of these receptors is a female donor with multiple sclerosis, enrolled in a pregnancy study.

The J gene is TRBJ1-2, the V gene TRBV4-1; 11 positions match TRBD1. The junction had 8 bases not matched to a gene; V was cut back by 0 bases and J by 8 bases. There are 16 residues in the CDR3. CDR1 MGHRA and CDR2 YSYEKL come from the germline V gene. For the CDR3, the DNA is TGCGCCAGCAGCCAAGATCCGGGACAGGGGGAGGAAGGCTACACCTTC. This gives the protein CASSQDPGQGEEGYTF.

The J gene is TRBJ2-1, the V gene TRBV9; TRBD2 matches 10 bases. The CDR3 consists of 15 residues. Germline trimming cut 3 bases from V and 5 bases from J; bases unmatched to any gene: 5. The germline V gene has CDR1 SGDLS and CDR2 YYNGEE. CDR3 loop: CASSEGTSDNNEQFF. The CDR3 nucleotides are TGTGCCAGCAGCGAGGGGACTAGCGATAACAATGAGCAGTTCTTC.

The chain has TRBV19 and TRBJ1-1; 7 nucleotides agree with TRBD1. In germline, CDR1 is LNHDA, CDR2 SQIVND (reference sequence). The trim removed 4 bases at V and 4 bases at J, leaving 6 bases unmatched. The CDR3 loop spans 14 amino acids. CDR3 nucleotide sequence: TGTGCCAGTAGTAGGGACAGCGGACTCACTGAAGCTTTCTTT. It specifies CASSRDSGLTEAFF. Looking up the rest from reference TRBV19 and TRBJ1-1 gives the full variable domain: DGGITQSPKYLFRKEGQNVTLSCEQNLNHDAMYWYRQDPGQGLRLIYYSQIVNDFQKGDIAEGYSVSREKKESFPLTVTSAQKNPTAFYLCASSRDSGLTEAFFGQGTRLTVV.

The chain combines TRBV13 with TRBJ2-5, with 7 bases lining up with TRBD2. Per germline, CDR1 PRHDT and CDR2 FYEKMQ (reference sequence). J lost 3 bases, V lost 8 bases, and 12 bases had no gene match. This CDR3 comprises 15 residues. Written as DNA, the CDR3 is TGTGCCAGCTTAGAGCGGGGAGTTGACAAAGAGACCCAGTACTTC. Translation: CASLERGVDKETQYF.

This clone was seen once. The chain has TRBV7-2 and TRBJ1-1; no definite D call. The CDR3 consists of 12 residues. Germline CDR1 SGHTA, CDR2 FQGNSA. The germline V and J ends were trimmed by 1 base and 7 bases, with 7 bases remaining between them. DNA for the CDR3: TGTGCCAGCAGCTTAGTGAGGGATGAAGCTTTCTTT. It translates to CASSLVRDEAFF.

This clone has a handful of counts. The V gene is TRBV7-9, the J gene TRBJ2-7; perhaps TRBD2 as D (6 bases). With 1 base removed from V and 0 bases from J, the gap between germline ends came to 13 bases. The CDR3 is made up of 16 amino acids. Germline V gene data show CDR1 as SEHNR and CDR2 as FQNEAQ (reference sequence). The CDR3 nucleotides read TGTGCCAGCAGCTTAGATGTGGGAGGATCCTCCTACGAGCAGTACTTC. It specifies CASSLDVGGSSYEQYF.

V usage is TRBV29-1 and J usage is TRBJ2-4; D not resolved. Germline CDR1 SQVTM, CDR2 ANQGSEA. CDR3 size: 13 residues. V was cut by 0 bases and J by 6 bases, with 9 bases left in between. CDR3 bases: TGCAGCGTTGAAGATCTACAGACAAACATTCAGTACTTC. This sequence encodes CSVEDLQTNIQYF.

This clone occurred once. The J gene is TRBJ2-1, the V gene TRBV19, with D perhaps matching TRBD1 (5 bases). The germline V and J ends were trimmed by 3 bases and 0 bases, with 9 bases remaining between them. Germline CDR1 and CDR2: LNHDA and SQIVND (reference sequence). The CDR3 loop spans 15 amino acids. The CDR3 region has the DNA TGTGCCAGTAGTATCGGGCAGGGCTCCTACAATGAGCAGTTCTTC. It encodes CASSIGQGSYNEQFF. Using reference TRBV19 and TRBJ2-1 for the parts outside the CDR3, the full variable domain is DGGITQSPKYLFRKEGQNVTLSCEQNLNHDAMYWYRQDPGQGLRLIYYSQIVNDFQKGDIAEGYSVSREKKESFPLTVTSAQKNPTAFYLCASSIGQGSYNEQFFGPGTRLTVL.

J is TRBJ2-5 and V is TRBV29-1, with D possibly being TRBD2 (6 bases). This CDR3 comprises 15 residues. Germline CDR1 and CDR2: SQVTM and ANQGSEA. Trimming removed 3 bases from V and 5 bases from J, with 19 bases in between. The CDR3 loop reads CSVEMGRGLGETQYF. DNA of the CDR3: TGCAGCGTTGAGATGGGGCGGGGCCTCGGTGAGACCCAGTACTTC.

Remarks on this clone: Other nucleotide sequences from this sample produce the same CDR3. This sequence joins TRBV7-2 and TRBJ2-7; D is uncertain. Trimming removed 5 bases from V and 0 bases from J, with 5 bases in between. This CDR3 region has 12 residues. Germline V gene lookup returns CDR1 SGHTA and CDR2 FQGNSA. In DNA form, the CDR3 reads TGTGCCAGCAGCCCGAGCTCCTACGAGCAGTACTTC. Translation: CASSPSSYEQYF.